The 22 T cell receptor beta chains reported below all come from one sample, sequenced in a study of blood T cells in healthy people across ages. The authors ran a second PCR of roughly 6 to 11 cycles using a sample-barcoded 5' primer and a J-beta primer mix. Using its own MiXCR run on the 5' RACE reads, TCRdb lists one record per CDR3 protein. The sample has 760,000 or so distinct CDR3 sequences; approximately 25% are singletons. The sample was also linked to a second study, of T cells of mothers and their children.

Sequencing was carried out using blood. These receptors were obtained from a boy aged 5-17 years in good health.

This chain connects TRBV9 to TRBJ2-1; no definite D call. Looked up from germline, CDR1 is SGDLS and CDR2 is YYNGEE. This CDR3 has 13 amino acids. V was clipped by 3 bases and J by 6 bases, with 10 bases between them. The CDR3 spells CASSAQLVNEQFF. The CDR3, as DNA: TGTGCCAGCAGCGCCCAGCTAGTCAATGAGCAGTTCTTC.

There are a few counts of this clonotype. The J gene is TRBJ2-5, the V gene TRBV20-1; D may be TRBD1 (6 bases). This CDR3 region has 11 residues. CDR1 is DFQATT, CDR2 SNEGSKA, per germline (reference sequence). Trimming cost V 6 bases and J 11 bases, with 16 bases left between them. The DNA for the CDR3 is TGCAGTGCCCGACAGGTCGGGGAGCAGTACTTC. It encodes CSARQVGEQYF.

The rearrangement links TRBV18 to TRBJ2-4; 11 bases are a match to TRBD1. CDR1 is KGHSH, CDR2 LQKENI, per germline. This CDR3 is 17 amino acids long. V shed 3 bases and J 6 bases; nucleotides not matched to a gene: 10. CDR3 DNA sequence: TGTGCCAGCTCACCTAGGACAGGGGGCGGATCCGGAAACATTCAGTACTTC. This translates into CASSPRTGGGSGNIQYF.

This clonotype was counted a few times. This chain connects TRBV3-1 to TRBJ2-3; 9 nucleotides align to TRBD2. This CDR3 comprises 19 residues. The germline CDR1 and CDR2 sequences are LGHDT and YNNKEL (reference sequence). V trimming: 6 bases; J trimming: 3 bases; junction bases outside the gene matches: 19. This chain's CDR3 is CASSTRGFAAGGSTDTQYF. Here the CDR3 DNA reads TGTGCCAGCAGTACCAGGGGATTCGCGGCGGGAGGGTCGACAGATACGCAGTATTTT.

V is TRBV4-2 and J is TRBJ1-2; no definite D call. CDR1 is LGHNA and CDR2 is YNFKEQ in the germline V gene. With 4 bases removed from V and 7 bases from J, the gap between germline ends came to 10 bases. The CDR3 is made up of 12 amino acids. CDR3 protein: CASSRQYVGYTF. DNA of the CDR3: TGTGCCAGCAGCCGTCAATACGTTGGCTACACCTTC.

The chain is built from TRBV2 and TRBJ1-2, with D possibly matching TRBD1 (6 bases). V was pared by 9 bases and J by 5 bases, with 16 bases between. The CDR3 sequence is 13 residues long. Germline assignment: CDR1 SNHLY and CDR2 FYNNEI. DNA for the CDR3: TGTGCCAGTACAGGGAAGAACCGGTATGGCTACACCTTC. This gives the protein CASTGKNRYGYTF.

This clonotype occurred a few times. V usage is TRBV16 and J usage is TRBJ1-2; no clear D. Trimming removed 4 bases at V and 9 bases at J, with 9 bases between. Germline lookup yields CDR1 KGHSY and CDR2 FQNENV. CDR3 length: 11 residues. CDR3 sequence: CASSPLGRYTF. The CDR3 DNA reads as TGTGCCAGCAGCCCCCTCGGGCGCTACACCTTC.

The chain is built from TRBV20-1 and TRBJ1-1; possible D gene TRBD1, 6 bases. This CDR3 contains 14 residues. The ends were cut back, 8 bases at V and 4 bases at J, with 20 bases in the middle. CDR1 is DFQATT and CDR2 is SNEGSKA in the germline V gene (reference sequence). CDR3 in DNA: TGCAGTTCCCATATCGGGGGCATGGGCACTGAAGCTTTCTTT. Its translation is CSSHIGGMGTEAFF.

A few counts support this clonotype. The V gene is TRBV5-1, the J gene TRBJ2-5; 7 bases are a match to TRBD2. Germline V gene data show CDR1 as SGHRS and CDR2 as YFSETQ. Germline trimming cut 3 bases from V and 0 bases from J; bases unmatched to any gene: 5. This CDR3 contains 15 residues. This chain's CDR3 is CASSSGRVHQETQYF. The CDR3 nucleotides read TGCGCCAGCAGCTCAGGGAGGGTCCACCAAGAGACCCAGTACTTC.

This clonotype showed up just once. V and J are TRBV12-3 or TRBV12-4 and TRBJ2-3, with TRBD1 identical over 10 bases. Trimming took 5 bases from V and 4 from J; bases not matched to a gene: 9. The length of the CDR3 is 16 residues. Here the CDR3 reads CASSPPGQGMADTQYF. In DNA, the CDR3 is TGTGCCAGCAGTCCTCCGGGACAGGGGATGGCAGATACGCAGTATTTT.

This clonotype turned up a few times. The chain employs TRBV4-3 and TRBJ2-1; D may be TRBD1 or TRBD2 (6 bases each). Looked up from germline, CDR1 is LGHNA and CDR2 is YSLEER. Trimming removed 5 bases at V and 0 bases at J, with 20 bases between. The CDR3 totals 18 residues. The CDR3 protein is CASSARVPGASSYNEQFF. The DNA for the CDR3 is TGCGCCAGCAGCGCCCGGGTTCCGGGGGCAAGCTCCTACAATGAGCAGTTCTTC.

This chain uses TRBV29-1 with TRBJ2-5; D is possibly TRBD1 (5 bases). The CDR3 length is 14 residues. The ends were cut back, 5 bases at V and 5 bases at J, with 18 bases in the middle. Germline V gene lookup returns CDR1 SQVTM and CDR2 ANQGSEA. Written as DNA, the CDR3 is TGCAGCGTTTCTGGACATATTCGTCGGGAGACCCAGTACTTC. This codes for CSVSGHIRRETQYF.

This chain joins TRBV7-2 and TRBJ1-5; 8 nucleotides line up with TRBD1. J gave up 6 bases and V 5 bases, and 6 bases lay outside the gene matches. CDR1 and CDR2 (germline): SGHTA, FQGNSA. The CDR3 loop spans 14 amino acids. The CDR3 spells CASSLRGRGQPQHF. CDR3 DNA: TGTGCCAGCAGCCTCAGGGGGCGCGGTCAGCCCCAGCATTTT.

The chain is built from TRBV20-1 and TRBJ2-7; D is perhaps TRBD1 (5 bases). V was cut by 0 bases and J by 5 bases, with 8 bases left in between. Germline-derived CDR1 and CDR2 are DFQATT and SNEGSKA (reference sequence). The CDR3 is 12 residues long. The DNA of the CDR3 is TGCAGTGCTAGAGACGAAGGGGACGAGCAGTACTTC. Translating it yields CSARDEGDEQYF.

The chain links TRBV12-3 or TRBV12-4 to TRBJ2-5; 8 bases agree with TRBD2. Trimming cost V 6 bases and J 5 bases; bases outside gene matches: 5. The length of the CDR3 is 13 residues. CDR3 sequence: CASRLSGEETQYF. The CDR3 DNA follows: TGTGCCAGCAGACTTAGCGGGGAGGAGACCCAGTACTTC.

This clonotype appeared a few times. This chain connects TRBV12-3 or TRBV12-4 to TRBJ1-4; 7 bases agree with TRBD1. The CDR3 is 14 residues long. V trimming: 6 bases; J trimming: 3 bases; junction bases outside the gene matches: 4. This CDR3 is CASRPGGANEKLFF. The CDR3 DNA reads TGTGCCAGCAGACCAGGGGGGGCTAATGAAAAACTGTTTTTT.

This sequence joins TRBV24-1 and TRBJ1-5, with TRBD1 as a possible D gene (5 bases). Germline V gene sequence: CDR1 KGHDR, CDR2 SFDVKD. CDR3 length equals 16 residues. The germline V and J ends were trimmed by 2 bases and 6 bases, with 16 bases remaining between them. CDR3 nucleotide sequence: TGTGCCACCAGTGATTCTGCTGGGGACTTCGGTCAGCCCCAGCATTTT. Translated: CATSDSAGDFGQPQHF.

This clonotype has only a few counts. The J gene is TRBJ2-5, the V gene TRBV7-2; D remains ambiguous. The closer fit of TRBJ2-1 to the DNA end suggests the J call may be wrong. Germline-derived CDR1 and CDR2 are SGHTA and FQGNSA. This CDR3 region has 13 residues. The CDR3 loop is CASSLVTYNEQFF. Here the CDR3 DNA reads TGTGCCAGCAGCTTAGTGACTTACAATGAGCAGTTCTTC.

This clonotype has just a few counts. The V gene is TRBV10-3, the J gene TRBJ2-1; D remains ambiguous. Between the trimmed V and J ends, which lost 0 bases and 5 bases, there was a span of 8 bases. CDR1 and CDR2 (germline): ENHRY, SYGVKD. The CDR3 sequence is 14 residues long. The CDR3 DNA follows: TGTGCCATCAGTGAGTCGTTTACGGACAATGAGCAGTTCTTC. This translates into CAISESFTDNEQFF.

V and J are TRBV5-5 and TRBJ2-3, with unresolved D. The CDR3 sequence is 14 residues long. The germline V gene encodes CDR1 SGHKS and CDR2 YYEKEE (reference sequence). Trimming left V 6 bases short and J 2 bases short, with 13 bases between. The CDR3 protein is CASTTNSDTDTQYF. CDR3 sequence (DNA): TGTGCCAGCACCACTAACAGTGACACAGATACGCAGTATTTT. Using reference TRBV5-5 and TRBJ2-3 for the parts outside the CDR3, the full variable domain is DAGVTQSPTHLIKTRGQQVTLRCSPISGHKSVSWYQQVLGQGPQFIFQYYEKEERGRGNFPDRFSARQFPNYSSELNVNALLLGDSALYLCASTTNSDTDTQYFGPGTRLTVL.

This clonotype was counted only a few times. The chain uses TRBV28 and TRBJ2-5, with 8 bases lining up with TRBD2. Germline CDR1 and CDR2: MDHEN and SYDVKM. The CDR3 runs 16 residues. V shed 2 bases, J shed 5 bases, and the junction held 10 bases outside the gene matches. The CDR3 protein is CASSLITSGDGETQYF. The CDR3 DNA reads TGTGCCAGCAGTTTAATTACTAGCGGAGATGGGGAGACCCAGTACTTC.

This clonotype was counted a few times. A read error may account for a junction end that differs from germline. This chain links TRBV12-3 or TRBV12-4 with TRBJ2-1; D perhaps matches TRBD1 (7 bases). The CDR3 is 17 residues long. Here the CDR3 reads CAGSLTGWDSSYNEQFF. The CDR3 nucleotides read TGTGCCGGCAGTTTGACAGGGTGGGACTCGTCCTACAATGAGCAGTTCTTC.